These 5 T cell receptor beta chains were all obtained from the same sample, sequenced in a study of blood T cells in healthy people across ages. With a J-beta primer mix and a sample-barcoded 5' primer, a second PCR ran about 6 to 11 cycles. TCRdb recomputed calls from the 5' RACE reads with MiXCR, one row per CDR3 protein. Among around 800,000 distinct CDR3 sequences listed, about a quarter were seen once. In addition, the sample was reused for a study of T cells of mothers and their children.

The specimen sequenced was blood. Source of these receptors: a boy aged 5-17 years in good health.

The rearrangement uses TRBV20-1 and TRBJ1-2, with 10 bases identical to TRBD1. The CDR3 spans 13 residues. Germline CDR1 is DFQATT and CDR2 is SNEGSKA (reference sequence). With 5 bases clipped from V and 5 bases from J, the junction kept 5 bases outside the gene matches. In DNA form, the CDR3 reads TGCAGTGCTGTGGACAGGGGGGGTTATGGCTACACCTTC. Translating it yields CSAVDRGGYGYTF.

This chain links TRBV29-1 with TRBJ2-7; D perhaps matches TRBD1 (5 bases). V was pared by 7 bases and J by 3 bases, with 13 bases between. CDR1 and CDR2 from the germline V gene are SQVTM and ANQGSEA. This CDR3 comprises 12 residues. Here the CDR3 reads CSGGSTVYEQYF. CDR3 nucleotides: TGCAGCGGAGGCTCGACAGTCTACGAGCAGTACTTC.

This clonotype was detected only once. The junction and the germline gene differ at one end; a read error may be behind it. The chain carries TRBV28 and TRBJ2-1; D is perhaps TRBD1 (5 bases). Germline CDR1 reads MDHEN; CDR2 reads SYDVKM. This CDR3 has 13 amino acids. The CDR3 DNA is TGCGCCAGCAGTTTGGGCAGGGCGGACCAAGTGTTCTTC. It codes for CASSLGRADQVFF.

On this clonotype: The junction departs from the called germline gene at one end, perhaps through a read error. V gene TRBV18 combines with J gene TRBJ2-7, with 8 bases fitting TRBD2. The CDR3 extends over 16 amino acids. CDR1 KGHSH and CDR2 LQKENI come from the germline V gene. CDR3 sequence (DNA): TGTGCCAGCTCAAAGGAGTCTCGGGGGGGATTTGGCGAGCAGTATTTC. Its translation is CASSKESRGGFGEQYF.

This chain uses TRBV7-6 with TRBJ2-5, with a possible D match to TRBD2 (7 bases). The CDR3 has 14 amino acids. The V gene lost 3 bases and the J gene lost 5 bases, with 13 bases spanning the gap. Per germline, CDR1 SGHVS and CDR2 FNYEAQ. CDR3 DNA sequence: TGTGCCAGCAGCTTCGGGGGGCAATGGGAGACCCAGTACTTC. Translated: CASSFGGQWETQYF.